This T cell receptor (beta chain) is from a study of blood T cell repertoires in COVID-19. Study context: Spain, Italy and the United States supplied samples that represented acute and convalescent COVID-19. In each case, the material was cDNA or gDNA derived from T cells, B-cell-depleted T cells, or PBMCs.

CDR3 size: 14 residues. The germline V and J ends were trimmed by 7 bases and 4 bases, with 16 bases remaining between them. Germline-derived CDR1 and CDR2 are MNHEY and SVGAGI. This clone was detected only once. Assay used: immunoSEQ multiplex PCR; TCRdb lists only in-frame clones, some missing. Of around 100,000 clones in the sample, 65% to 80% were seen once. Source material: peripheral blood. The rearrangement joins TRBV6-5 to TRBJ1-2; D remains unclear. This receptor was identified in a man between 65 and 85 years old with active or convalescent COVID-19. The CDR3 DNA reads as TGTGCCAGCACCACCTCCGGGGATATCTATGGCTACACCTTC. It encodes CASTTSGDIYGYTF.